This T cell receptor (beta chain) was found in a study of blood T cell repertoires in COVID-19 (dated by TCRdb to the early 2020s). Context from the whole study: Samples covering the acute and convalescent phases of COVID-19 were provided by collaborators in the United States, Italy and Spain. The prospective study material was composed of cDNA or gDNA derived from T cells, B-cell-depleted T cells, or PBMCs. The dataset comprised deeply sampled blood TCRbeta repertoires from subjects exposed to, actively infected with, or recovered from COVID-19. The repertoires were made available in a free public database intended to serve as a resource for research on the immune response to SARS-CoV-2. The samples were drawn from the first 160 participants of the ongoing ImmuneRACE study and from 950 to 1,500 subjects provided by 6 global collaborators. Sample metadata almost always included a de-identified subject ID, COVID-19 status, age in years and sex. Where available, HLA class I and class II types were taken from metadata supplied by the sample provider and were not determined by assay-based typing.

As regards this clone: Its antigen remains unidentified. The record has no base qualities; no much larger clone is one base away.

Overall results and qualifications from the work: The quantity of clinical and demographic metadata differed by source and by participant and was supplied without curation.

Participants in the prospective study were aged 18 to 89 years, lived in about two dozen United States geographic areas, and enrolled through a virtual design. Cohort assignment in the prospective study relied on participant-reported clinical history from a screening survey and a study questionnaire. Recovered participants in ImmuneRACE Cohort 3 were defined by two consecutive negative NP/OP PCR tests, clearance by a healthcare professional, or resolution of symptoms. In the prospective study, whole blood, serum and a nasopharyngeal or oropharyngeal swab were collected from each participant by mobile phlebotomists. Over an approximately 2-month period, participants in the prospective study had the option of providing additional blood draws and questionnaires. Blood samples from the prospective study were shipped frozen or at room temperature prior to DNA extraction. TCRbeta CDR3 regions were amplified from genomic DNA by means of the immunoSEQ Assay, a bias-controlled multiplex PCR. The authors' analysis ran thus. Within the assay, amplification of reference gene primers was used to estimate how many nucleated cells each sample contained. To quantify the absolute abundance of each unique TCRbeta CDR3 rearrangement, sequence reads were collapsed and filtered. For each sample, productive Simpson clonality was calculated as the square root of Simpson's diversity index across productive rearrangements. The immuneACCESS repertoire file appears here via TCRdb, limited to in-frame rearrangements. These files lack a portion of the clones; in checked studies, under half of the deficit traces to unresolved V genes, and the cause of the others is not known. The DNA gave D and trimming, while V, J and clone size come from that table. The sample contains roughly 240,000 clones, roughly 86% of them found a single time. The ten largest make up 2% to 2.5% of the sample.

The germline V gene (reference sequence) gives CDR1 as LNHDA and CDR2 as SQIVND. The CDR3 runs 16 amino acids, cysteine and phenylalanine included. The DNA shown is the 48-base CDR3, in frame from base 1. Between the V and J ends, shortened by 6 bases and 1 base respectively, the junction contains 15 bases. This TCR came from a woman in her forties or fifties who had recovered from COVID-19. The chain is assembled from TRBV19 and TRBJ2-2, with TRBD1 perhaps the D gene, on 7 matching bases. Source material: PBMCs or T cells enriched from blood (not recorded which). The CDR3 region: CASRPGDRVNTGELFF. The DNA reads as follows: TGTGCCAGTAGACCGGGAGACAGGGTGAACACCGGGGAGCTGTTTTTT.